The rows below give T cell receptor beta chains drawn from one sample of a study of blood T cell repertoires in COVID-19. The protocol was immunoSEQ multiplex PCR, while the TCRdb copy is restricted to in-frame clones and leaves out a portion. The table lists approximately 130,000 clones, approximately 77% of them singletons. Sequences were obtained from peripheral blood. The origin of the receptors is a man at least 80 years old with acute or convalescent COVID-19. Each CDR3 is given with its conserved first and last residue. Each record gives: D gene, J gene, V gene, clone size, CDR3 protein, CDR3 DNA. A D gene is named only where the DNA matches it firmly. Size is omitted from some rows. Given values are once, few, many or a class for expanded clones.

>.|TRBJ1-1|TRBV28|.
CASSSPGVNTEAFF
TGTGCCAGCAGTTCACCCGGGGTTAACACTGAAGCTTTCTTT
>.|TRBJ1-5|TRBV5-4|.
CASSVNRNQPQHF
TGTGCCAGCAGCGTAAACAGGAATCAGCCCCAGCATTTT
>.|TRBJ1-2|TRBV7-2|.
CASSLGGQIYGYTF
TGTGCCAGCAGCTTAGGAGGGCAGATCTATGGCTACACCTTC
>TRBD2|TRBJ2-3|TRBV5-1|.
CASSSSSGRTDTQYF
TGCGCCAGCAGCTCGTCTAGCGGACGCACAGATACGCAGTATTTT
>.|TRBJ1-1|TRBV6-5|.
CASSYSRSDAAFF
TGTGCCAGCAGTTACTCGAGGTCGGATGCTGCTTTCTTT
>.|TRBJ2-7|TRBV6-5|.
CASSRQAEGSAEQYF
TGTGCCAGCAGCCGGCAGGCGGAGGGTTCGGCCGAGCAGTACTTC
>TRBD1|TRBJ2-4|TRBV6-5|.
CATRQGGKNIQYF
TGTGCCACTCGACAGGGCGGGAAAAACATTCAGTACTTC
>TRBD1|TRBJ2-3|TRBV9|.
CASSFRDRGFSTDTQYF
TGTGCCAGCAGCTTCCGGGACAGGGGCTTTAGCACAGATACGCAGTATTTT
>.|TRBJ1-2|TRBV9|.
CASSVEGFSNYGYTF
TGTGCCAGCAGCGTTGAGGGCTTTTCTAACTATGGCTACACCTTC
>.|TRBJ2-7|TRBV25-1|.
CASSEYTVPYEQYF
TGTGCCAGCAGTGAATATACAGTTCCCTACGAGCAGTACTTC
>.|TRBJ2-5|TRBV6-1|few
CASSEGLGQTRKSAQYF
TGTGCCAGCAGTGAAGGGTTGGGCCAGACTAGGAAATCGGCCCAGTACTTC
>.|TRBJ1-4|TRBV21-1|.
CASSGPRNEKLFF
TGTGCCAGCAGCGGGCCGAGAAATGAAAAACTGTTTTTT
>.|TRBJ2-5|TRBV19|.
CASSIGSGYQETQYF
TGTGCCAGTAGTATAGGCTCAGGCTACCAAGAGACCCAGTACTTC